The next 29 T cell receptor beta chains were all read from a single sample in a study of T cells in narcolepsy. Profiling relied on immunoSEQ multiplex PCR, and the TCRdb table lists in-frame clones only, not all of them. The sample has 15,000 or so clones; around 77% are singletons. Sequencing input: CD45RA- memory CD8+ T cells from PBMCs. Source of these receptors: a human donor with narcolepsy.

This clone came up once. This sequence joins TRBV7-9 and TRBJ2-7, with 11 bases identical to TRBD2. J was trimmed by 3 bases and V by 2 bases; bases with no gene match: 0. Germline CDR1 reads SEHNR; CDR2 reads FQNEAQ (reference sequence). This CDR3 is built from 14 residues. In nucleotides, the CDR3 is TGTGCCAGCAGCTTAACTAGCGGGAGCTACGAGCAGTACTTC. Protein: CASSLTSGSYEQYF. The variable domain in full, completed from reference TRBV7-9 and TRBJ2-7, reads DTGVSQNPRHKITKRGQNVTFRCDPISEHNRLYWYRQTLGQGPEFLTYFQNEAQLEKSRLLSDRFSAERPKGSFSTLEIQRTEQGDSAMYLCASSLTSGSYEQYFGPGTRLTVT.

The V and J genes are TRBV15 and TRBJ1-2; 7 positions match TRBD1. Looked up from germline, CDR1 is LNHNV and CDR2 is YYDKDF (reference sequence). Unmatched junction bases numbered 7, after V lost 2 bases and J lost 4 bases. The CDR3 has 15 amino acids. The CDR3 coding sequence is TGTGCCACCAGCAGATACGGACAGGATATCTATGGCTACACCTTC. Its protein product is CATSRYGQDIYGYTF.

The V and J genes are TRBV7-8 and TRBJ2-4; TRBD2 matches 8 bases. Germline CDR1 reads SGHVS; CDR2 reads FQNEAQ. The CDR3 contains 16 residues. Losses at the gene ends were 5 bases for V and 7 bases for J; bases not matched to a gene: 13. The DNA of the CDR3 is TGTGCCAGCAGCGGTGCGGGGGGACAACGAGGGAACATTCAGTACTTC. It is translated as CASSGAGGQRGNIQYF.

The chain has TRBV6-1 and TRBJ2-2; no definite D call. The CDR3 loop spans 14 amino acids. Germline CDR1 reads MNHNS; CDR2 reads SASEGT. V was shortened by 6 bases and J by 3 bases, with 11 bases between the two germline ends. The CDR3 loop reads CASSGLFDTGELFF. For the CDR3, the DNA is TGTGCCAGCAGCGGGTTGTTTGACACCGGGGAGCTGTTTTTT.

V is TRBV27 and J is TRBJ1-1; D may be TRBD1 (5 bases). The length of the CDR3 is 16 residues. The germline gives CDR1 MNHEY, CDR2 SMNVEV (reference sequence). The ends were cut back, 1 base at V and 0 bases at J, with 12 bases in the middle. The CDR3 region is CASSLYAGSLNTEAFF. CDR3 DNA: TGTGCCAGCAGTTTATATGCAGGGAGTTTGAACACTGAAGCTTTCTTT.

This clone was detected only once. The chain links TRBV6-5 to TRBJ2-1; D remains unclear. The CDR3 extends over 12 amino acids. CDR1 is MNHEY and CDR2 is SVGAGI in the germline V gene. Trimming pared 1 base from V and 7 bases from J, leaving 5 bases between. The CDR3 DNA sequence: TGTGCCAGCAGTTACTACGGGAATGAGCAGTTCTTC. Protein product: CASSYYGNEQFF.

This CDR3 is CASSQEGLAGVDEQFF. CDR3 DNA sequence: TGCGCCAGCAGCCAAGAGGGCCTAGCGGGGGTGGATGAGCAGTTCTTC. The V and J genes are TRBV4-1 and TRBJ2-1, with 10 nucleotides matching TRBD2. Germline V CDR1 and CDR2: MGHRA, YSYEKL. This CDR3 region has 16 residues. The J segment lost 8 bases and the V segment lost 0 bases, leaving 7 bases of the junction unmatched.

The chain combines TRBV7-9 with TRBJ2-5; no clear D. The DNA end is a closer match to TRBJ2-7, so the J assignment may be wrong. The CDR3 runs to 12 residues. Germline V gene sequence: CDR1 SEHNR, CDR2 FQNEAQ (reference sequence). DNA for the CDR3: TGTGCCAGCAGCTTAGAGATACACGAGCAGTACTTC. Translated, it gives CASSLEIHEQYF.

The chain employs TRBV7-6 and TRBJ1-3; no firm D call. CDR3 size: 15 residues. The germline V and J ends were trimmed by 6 bases and 0 bases, with 12 bases remaining between them. Germline values: CDR1 SGHVS, CDR2 FNYEAQ. CDR3 sequence reads: CASSSDLSSGNTIYF. The CDR3 DNA is TGTGCCAGCAGTTCGGATCTAAGCTCTGGAAACACCATATATTTT.

The chain recombines TRBV7-9 with TRBJ2-3; D not resolved. The CDR3 is made up of 15 amino acids. Per germline, CDR1 SEHNR and CDR2 FQNEAQ (reference sequence). V lost 0 bases to trimming and J lost 2 bases, with 9 bases between them. CDR3 region: CASSLAQAPTDTQYF. The CDR3 coding sequence is TGTGCCAGCAGCTTAGCGCAGGCCCCCACAGATACGCAGTATTTT.

This clone counts as large. The rearrangement links TRBV19 to TRBJ2-6; D might be TRBD2 (5 bases). The germline V gene encodes CDR1 LNHDA and CDR2 SQIVND (reference sequence). CDR3 size: 15 residues. V gave up 6 bases and J gave up 2 bases, with 11 bases separating them. CDR3 nucleotide sequence: TGTGCCAGTAGCCCCCCGGGAACTGGGGCCAACGTCCTGACTTTC. Amino acid sequence: CASSPPGTGANVLTF.

The rearrangement links TRBV15 to TRBJ1-1, with TRBD1 matching over 7 bases. The germline V gene encodes CDR1 LNHNV and CDR2 YYDKDF (reference sequence). The CDR3 totals 13 residues. V was pared by 3 bases and J by 5 bases, with 3 bases of the junction left unmatched. The CDR3 spells CATSSKGATEAFF. In DNA form, the CDR3 reads TGTGCCACCAGCAGCAAGGGGGCAACTGAAGCTTTCTTT.

This chain joins TRBV4-1 and TRBJ2-3, with D perhaps assigned TRBD1 or TRBD2 (6 bases each). CDR1 and CDR2 from the germline V gene are MGHRA and YSYEKL. Trimming stripped 1 base from V and 1 base from J, with 9 bases between. The CDR3 loop spans 15 amino acids. This chain's CDR3 is CASSQGRGGTDTQYF. CDR3 DNA: TGCGCCAGCAGCCAAGGGAGGGGGGGCACAGATACGCAGTATTTT.

Turning to this clone: A junction end diverges from the germline sequence, so it may reflect a read error. This rearrangement joins TRBV7-3 to TRBJ2-7; maybe TRBD2 (5 bases). Germline CDR1 is SGHTA and CDR2 is FQGTGA. The CDR3 runs to 15 residues. The CDR3: CASSLALGDSYEQYF. For the CDR3, the DNA is TGTGCTAGCAGCTTAGCGCTTGGGGACTCCTACGAGCAGTACTTC.

Concerning this clone: Relative to the germline gene, one junction end is altered; a read error may explain this. This chain connects TRBV7-9 to TRBJ2-7, with D perhaps TRBD1 (6 bases). CDR1 SEHNR and CDR2 FQNEAQ come from the germline V gene (reference sequence). The CDR3 is made up of 13 amino acids. The CDR3 protein is CASSLAGRGNSDF. The CDR3 DNA sequence: TGTGCCAGCAGCTTAGCAGGAAGGGGGAACTCGGACTTC.

The table lists this clone with a count of one. J is TRBJ2-5 and V is TRBV7-9, with D possibly matching TRBD2 (6 bases). The J call could be wrong; TRBJ2-7 is a better fit for the DNA end. The germline V gene has CDR1 SEHNR and CDR2 FQNEAQ (reference sequence). The CDR3 contains 13 residues. DNA for the CDR3: TGTGCCAGCAGCTTTCGGGGAGGCGGCGAGCAGTACTTC. Protein product: CASSFRGGGEQYF.

The rearrangement joins TRBV6-5 to TRBJ2-7; perhaps TRBD1 as D (6 bases). From germline, CDR1 is MNHEY and CDR2 SVGAGI. CDR3 size: 13 residues. The ends were cut back, 5 bases at V and 5 bases at J, with 13 bases in the middle. The DNA of the CDR3 is TGTGCCAGCAGTCCAGGGGTATGGGACGAGCAGTACTTC. Translated: CASSPGVWDEQYF.

This clone has a single count. The chain employs TRBV23-1 and TRBJ1-5, with D tentatively TRBD1 (6 bases). TRBV23-1 counts as an open reading frame of uncertain function. CDR3 length equals 14 residues. V was pared by 8 bases and J by 6 bases, with 17 bases between. The chain's CDR3 is CASVPSGAGQPQHF. The CDR3 DNA reads as TGCGCCAGCGTACCTTCGGGGGCAGGTCAGCCCCAGCATTTT.

The genes are TRBV5-8 and TRBJ2-6; D may match TRBD1 or TRBD2 (5 bases each). Trimming stripped 0 bases from V and 0 bases from J, with 10 bases between. CDR3 length: 17 amino acids. Germline V gene sequence: CDR1 SGHTS, CDR2 YDEGEE. CDR3 sequence: CASSLGERGSGANVLTF. The CDR3 bases are TGTGCCAGCAGCTTGGGGGAGAGGGGCTCTGGGGCCAACGTCCTGACTTTC.

The chain has TRBV7-9 and TRBJ1-5, with 11 positions matching TRBD1. V was pared by 4 bases and J by 5 bases, with 7 bases of the junction left unmatched. Germline lookup yields CDR1 SEHNR and CDR2 FQNEAQ (reference sequence). The CDR3 extends over 16 amino acids. Here the CDR3 reads CASSSSGQGAYQPQHF. CDR3 sequence (DNA): TGTGCCAGCAGCTCGTCTGGACAGGGGGCGTATCAGCCCCAGCATTTT.

This clone came up a few times. V is TRBV7-3 and J is TRBJ1-2, with D tentatively TRBD1 (5 bases). V lost 0 bases and J 4 bases, leaving 12 bases between the germline ends. The CDR3 is made up of 15 amino acids. The germline V gene encodes CDR1 SGHTA and CDR2 FQGTGA. In DNA form, the CDR3 reads TGTGCCAGCAGCTTAACTGGGGGGACGGTCTATGGCTACACCTTC. This translates into CASSLTGGTVYGYTF.

V usage is TRBV2 and J usage is TRBJ2-1, with a weak D call TRBD2 (6 bases). Germline CDR1 SNHLY, CDR2 FYNNEI. V was pared by 7 bases and J by 2 bases, with 12 bases between. There are 14 residues in the CDR3. The CDR3 DNA follows: TGTGCCAGCAAAACACTAGCTCCCTACAATGAGCAGTTCTTC. This gives the protein CASKTLAPYNEQFF.

This chain's CDR3 is CASSQDRLAGDTQYF. The CDR3 DNA is TGCGCCAGCAGCCAAGATCGACTAGCGGGAGATACGCAGTATTTT. The genes are TRBV4-1 and TRBJ2-3, with 10 nucleotides matching TRBD2. J gave up 5 bases and V 0 bases, and 2 bases lay outside the gene matches. The CDR3 has 15 amino acids. Germline values: CDR1 MGHRA, CDR2 YSYEKL.

The rearrangement links TRBV11-2 to TRBJ2-7; D is perhaps TRBD1 or TRBD2 (5 bases each). CDR3 length: 13 amino acids. The V end was cut by 5 bases, the J end by 3 bases, with 11 bases between. Germline V gene data show CDR1 as SGHAT and CDR2 as FQNNGV. CDR3 nucleotide sequence: TGTGCCAGCAGCCCAGGGACGGACTACGAGCAGTACTTC. This translates into CASSPGTDYEQYF. The variable domain in full, completed from reference TRBV11-2 and TRBJ2-7, reads EAGVAQSPRYKIIEKRQSVAFWCNPISGHATLYWYQQILGQGPKLLIQFQNNGVVDDSQLPKDRFSAERLKGVDSTLKIQPAKLEDSAVYLCASSPGTDYEQYFGPGTRLTVT.

V and J are TRBV11-2 and TRBJ1-6, with 10 bases identical to TRBD1. With 5 bases clipped from V and 8 bases from J, the junction kept 6 bases outside the gene matches. The CDR3 loop spans 15 amino acids. Germline CDR1 SGHAT, CDR2 FQNNGV. The CDR3 DNA is TGTGCCAGCAGCATCGGGACAGGGGATTATTCACCCCTCCACTTT. It translates to CASSIGTGDYSPLHF.

V and J are TRBV28 and TRBJ1-2; unclear D gene. Germline CDR1 MDHEN, CDR2 SYDVKM. The CDR3 contains 11 residues. The V gene lost 3 bases and the J gene lost 8 bases, with 7 bases spanning the gap. The CDR3 reads CASSFSGGYTF. CDR3 coding DNA: TGTGCCAGCAGTTTCAGTGGAGGCTACACCTTC.

This sequence joins TRBV21-1 and TRBJ2-1; TRBD2, the D gene given by the table, was not confirmed from the DNA. TRBV21-1 is a documented pseudogene. This CDR3 has 16 amino acids. Here the CDR3 reads CASSPHSGAPYNEQFF. The CDR3 region has the DNA TGTGCCAGCAGTCCTCATAGCGGGGCCCCGTACAATGAGCAGTTCTTC.

The chain is built from TRBV19 and TRBJ1-3; D is uncertain. Trimming removed 3 bases from V and 3 bases from J, with 15 bases in between. From germline, CDR1 is LNHDA and CDR2 SQIVND (reference sequence). This CDR3 region has 16 residues. The chain's CDR3 is CASSMGPGRIGNTIYF. CDR3 in DNA: TGTGCCAGTAGTATGGGTCCCGGGAGAATTGGAAACACCATATATTTT.

On this clone: Germline is not matched at one junction end, which may reflect a read error. This CDR3 is also generated by other DNA sequences in the sample. The gene calls are TRBV4-1 and TRBJ2-3; TRBD2 matches at 8 bases. The CDR3 has 16 amino acids. CDR1 is MGHRA and CDR2 is YSYEKL in the germline V gene. The CDR3 loop reads CASSQVSSGPTDTQYF. The CDR3, as DNA: TGTGCCAGCAGCCAAGTCTCTAGCGGGCCCACAGATACGCAGTATTTT.